A selection of T cell receptor beta chains follows, all from one sample in a study of blood T cell repertoires in COVID-19. Using immunoSEQ multiplex PCR, the repertoire was profiled, and TCRdb retains in-frame clones only, with some absent. The top ten hold 7.8% of the sample, which has some 180,000 clones, over 80% seen once. Sequenced material: peripheral blood. The receptor source for this set is a woman in her sixties with COVID-19, enrolled during active disease. Each CDR3 is given with its conserved first and last residue. D genes are given only for firm matches. Clone size is given for some rows only: seen once, a few or many times, or a class if the clone is expanded.

clone_size d_call j_call v_call cdr3_nt cdr3_aa
- - TRBJ2-7 TRBV19 TGTGCCGAGGATCCCTATCCCCTTACAGGCCCGACCTACGAGCAGTACTTC CAEDPYPLTGPTYEQYF
few - TRBJ1-6 TRBV21-1 TGTGCCAGCACCCAGAGGCAGCCGTACGGTTCACCCCTCCACTTT CASTQRQPYGSPLHF
once TRBD1 TRBJ1-2 TRBV19 TGTGCCAGTAGGCCCGGGACAGGGAATGGCTACACCTTC CASRPGTGNGYTF
- - TRBJ2-7 TRBV7-6 TGTGCCAGCAGCTTAAACGGTGAGGGCGAGCAGTACTTC CASSLNGEGEQYF
- - TRBJ1-1 TRBV28 TGTGCCAGCAGTTTTTCTGGGAGTAACACTGAAGCTTTCTTT CASSFSGSNTEAFF
- - TRBJ2-2 TRBV7-9 TGTGCCAGCAGCTTCGGGGTCGGGGAGCTGTTTTTT CASSFGVGELFF
- TRBD1 TRBJ2-7 TRBV4-3 TGCGCCAGCAGCCATACAGGGACAGGGGGTACCTACGAGCAGTACTTC CASSHTGTGGTYEQYF
once - TRBJ1-3 TRBV19 TGTGCCAGTAGTATAGACGGGACACCTGGAAACACCATATATTTT CASSIDGTPGNTIYF
- TRBD2 TRBJ2-2 TRBV19 TGTGCCAGTAGTATCGAAAACGGACTAGCGGGCCCGAACACCGGGGAGCTGTTTTTT CASSIENGLAGPNTGELFF
once - TRBJ1-6 TRBV28 TGTGCCAGCAGTTTATTTGGTAGCGTGGGGGCGCCGACCTATAATTCACCCCTCCACTTT CASSLFGSVGAPTYNSPLHF
- TRBD2 TRBJ2-3 TRBV7-9 TGTGCCAGCAGCCCCCGGACTAGCGTGGGCACAGATACGCAGTATTTT CASSPRTSVGTDTQYF
many TRBD1 TRBJ1-1 TRBV29-1 TGCAGCGTTGGGGGGACAGGGGGCACTGAAGCTTTCTTT CSVGGTGGTEAFF
once - TRBJ2-7 TRBV20-1 TGCAGTGCTAGAGATCGACAAGGGCAGTACTTC CSARDRQGQYF
once - TRBJ2-7 TRBV6-4 TGTGCCAGCAGTAGACAGGAGAACGGCGAGCAGTACTTC CASSRQENGEQYF
- - TRBJ1-5 TRBV3-1/TRBV3-2 TGTGCCAGCAGCCAAGTACTGGGCCCCTTGCAGCCCCAGCATTTT CASSQVLGPLQPQHF
- TRBD1 TRBJ2-3 TRBV19 TGTGCCAGTACCCTCCATGGACAGGGGGCGAGGTCAGATACGCAGTATTTT CASTLHGQGARSDTQYF
- - TRBJ1-1 TRBV7-2 TGTGCCAGCAGTCAGGAGGGCGAGAACACTGAAGCTTTCTTT CASSQEGENTEAFF
- - TRBJ1-2 TRBV7-2 TGTGCCAGCAGCTCAGGCGTACCCAACTCCTATGGCTACACCTTC CASSSGVPNSYGYTF
- TRBD1 TRBJ2-5 TRBV14 TGTGCCAGCAGCCGGGACAGACAAGAGACCCAGTACTTC CASSRDRQETQYF
once - TRBJ2-5 TRBV29-1 TGCAGCGTTGCCCCAGAAGAGACCCAGTACTTC CSVAPEETQYF
- - TRBJ2-1 TRBV12-5 TGTGCTAGTGGTTTGGATATCGGGACACGCAATGAGCAGTTCTTC CASGLDIGTRNEQFF
- - TRBJ1-6 TRBV3-1/TRBV3-2 TGTGCCAGCAGCCAGCAGGGGTCAGGTTCACCCCTCCACTTT CASSQQGSGSPLHF
- TRBD1 TRBJ1-2 TRBV5-1 TGCGCCAGCAGCTTGTCCAGGACAGGGCACTATGGCTACACCTTC CASSLSRTGHYGYTF
- TRBD2 TRBJ2-1 TRBV6-2/TRBV6-3 TGTGCCAGCAGTTATCAACTAGCGGGAGACAATGAGCAGTTCTTC CASSYQLAGDNEQFF
- - TRBJ1-1 TRBV5-8 TGTGCCAGCAGCAAGAAGGAAAGGGGCACGGTCATGAACACTGAAGCTTTCTTT CASSKKERGTVMNTEAFF
- - TRBJ2-7 TRBV3-1/TRBV3-2 TGTGCCAGCAGCCAAGAAAGTGGCGGGACCTCCTACGAGCAGTACTTC CASSQESGGTSYEQYF
- - TRBJ2-7 TRBV19 TGTGCCAGTAGTATGGACAGAACCTACGAGCAGTACTTC CASSMDRTYEQYF
- TRBD1 TRBJ1-2 TRBV19 TGTGCCAGTAGTATACCGGGACAGGCTTTATATGGCTACACCTTC CASSIPGQALYGYTF